This T cell receptor beta chain emerged from a study of T-cell memory formation after mild COVID-19. The CDR3 contains 13 residues. Looked up from germline, CDR1 is LGHDT and CDR2 is YNNKEL (reference sequence). Trimming pared 1 base from V and 6 bases from J, leaving 10 bases between. Study-wide results and caveats: CD4/CD8 balance held among clones contracting day 15 to 85, and later expanders leaned CD4+. The pre-infection memory compartment contained some responding clones, suggesting cross-reactive memory joined.

TCRdb passed the 5' RACE reads through MiXCR, listing each CDR3 protein once. The sample lists 350,000 to 400,000 distinct CDR3 sequences, 21% occurring once. Comments on this clonotype: Its antigen is unknown.

The rearrangement uses TRBV3-1 and TRBJ2-7; unclear D gene. The specimen sequenced was PBMCs or a T cell subset sorted from them (not recorded which). The sequence was collected from an adult woman who had mild COVID-19 (a few samples of this study predate the infection). Cell type and time point are not known. CDR3 protein: CASSQVGPLEQYF. DNA for the CDR3: TGTGCCAGCAGCCAAGTCGGGCCCCTCGAGCAGTACTTC.